This T cell receptor beta chain was retrieved from a study of Graves' ophthalmopathy and Graves' hyperthyroidism. About the research overall: Hyperthyroidism was classified as stable if no ophthalmopathy occurred within 18 months of follow-up.

Diagnoses were established from clinical symptoms, serum thyroxine, TRAb, thyroid ultrasound and orbital computed tomography. RNA transcripts provided the template for amplifying TCR beta CDR3 regions. An opening RT-PCR round employed HTBI primers and preceded a second-round multiplex PCR. TCRdb called the multiplex PCR reads again in MiXCR, with one record for every CDR3 protein. Here the sample spans 500,000 to 700,000 distinct CDR3 sequences, about 35% being singletons. This clonotype was seen more than once but under ten times. Its antigen is undetermined. Study results and caveats: A 13-signature model separated ophthalmopathy from stable hyperthyroidism, reaching 85% to 90% sensitivity and roughly 82% specificity cross-validated. Blood was where most expanded thyroid clonotypes above 0.001 frequency also turned up.

The germline V gene has CDR1 SGHAT and CDR2 FQNNGV. The CDR3 spans 17 residues. The V end was cut by 1 base, the J end by 3 bases, with 19 bases between. The source material was peripheral blood or thyroid tissue (not recorded which). The receptor was derived from an adult man with Graves' hyperthyroidism. This sequence joins TRBV11-2 and TRBJ2-7; tentatively, D is TRBD2 (5 bases). This chain's CDR3 is CASSLVSFRESNYEQYF. As DNA, the CDR3 is TGTGCCAGCAGCTTAGTATCTTTCCGGGAATCAAACTACGAGCAGTACTTC.